In its sample, the clone carrying this T cell receptor beta chain was seen a few times. Measured with immunoSEQ multiplex PCR; TCRdb has only the in-frame clones, and not every one. In the table there are tens of thousands of clones, 80% to 85% of which are singletons. The data belong to a study of PD-L1 blockade in urothelial cancer. Study in general: Typically, measured as a median, blood samples had about 140,000 T cells.

Trimming at V came to 4 bases and at J to 6 bases, leaving 6 bases not matched to a gene. The CDR3 runs 15 residues. The germline V gene encodes CDR1 SGDLS and CDR2 YYNGEE. V is TRBV9 and J is TRBJ2-1; 11 bases agree with TRBD2. The sample was PBMCs, taken around atezolizumab (anti-PD-L1) treatment. The receptor was derived from a man in his 70s with urothelial cancer. The CDR3 region has the DNA TGTGCCAGCAGCCGGACTAGCGGGCCATTCAATGAGCAGTTCTTC. Translation: CASSRTSGPFNEQFF.